The present T cell receptor (beta chain) was sequenced within a study of vaccination effects on CD4 cells after COVID-19. The study, taken as a whole, reports: The study, lacking early post-infection timepoints, had few convalescent patients.

Remarks on this clone: The antigen remains unidentified.

Clones were sequenced by immunoSEQ multiplex PCR, and TCRdb holds only the in-frame ones, with some missing. The profile covers around 71,000 clones, with about 65% appearing a single time and roughly 3.9% taken by the ten largest. With the ViraFEST assay, the study expanded antigen-specific CD4+ T cells using viral peptide pools, then sequenced them. A roughly 11-day culture period preceded the isolation of CD4+ T cells. Nucleocapsid antibodies were negative in the vaccine recipients, who had never had SARS-CoV-2 infection. Two million PBMC were placed in each well, which was supplemented with 8.5 to 10 IU/ml IL-2 and approximately 10 ug/ml peptides. Days 3 and 7 were when half the medium was replaced with IL-2 medium. The receptor's source is a human donor who received a COVID-19 vaccine. Source: CD4+ T cells from PBMCs cultured with HCoV-OC43 spike peptides, taken before COVID-19 vaccination. The subset denotes: HCoV-OC43 spike overlapping peptide pool stimulation.

The CDR3 loop reads CASSTPTVPQYF. In DNA, the CDR3 is TGTGCCAGCAGCACGCCGACTGTGCCGCAGTATTTT. The chain employs TRBV5-6 and TRBJ2-3; D remains ambiguous. The CDR3 is 12 residues long. V shed 4 bases and J shed 10 bases, with 13 bases lying between them. The germline CDR1 and CDR2 sequences are SGHDT and YYEEEE.